The present T cell receptor (beta chain) was sequenced within a study of OX40 agonist ivuxolimab in advanced cancers. Study outcomes and limitations: It was also the case that some nonresponders had low normalized T-cell clonal expansion.

Remarks on this clone: What it binds is unknown.

This CDR3 has 12 residues. Germline-derived CDR1 and CDR2 are MDHEN and SYDVKM. V lost 6 bases to trimming and J lost 14 bases, with 17 bases between them. Using immunoSEQ multiplex PCR, the repertoire was profiled, and TCRdb retains in-frame clones only, with some absent. The sample contains approximately 77,000 clones, 84% of which appear only once. Blood draws occurred at baseline, cycle 4 day 1, and cycle 7 day 1. The sequencing used CD4+ or CD8+ T cells sorted from blood, collected in a trial of the OX40 agonist ivuxolimab. The chain uses TRBV28 and TRBJ2-1; D possibly matches TRBD1 or TRBD2 (5 bases each). This TCR was recovered from an adult with an advanced solid tumor such as melanoma, head and neck, liver or kidney cancer. CDR3 residues: CASSRLGRDEFF. DNA of the CDR3: TGTGCCAGCAGCCGACTCGGAAGGGACGAGTTCTTC.